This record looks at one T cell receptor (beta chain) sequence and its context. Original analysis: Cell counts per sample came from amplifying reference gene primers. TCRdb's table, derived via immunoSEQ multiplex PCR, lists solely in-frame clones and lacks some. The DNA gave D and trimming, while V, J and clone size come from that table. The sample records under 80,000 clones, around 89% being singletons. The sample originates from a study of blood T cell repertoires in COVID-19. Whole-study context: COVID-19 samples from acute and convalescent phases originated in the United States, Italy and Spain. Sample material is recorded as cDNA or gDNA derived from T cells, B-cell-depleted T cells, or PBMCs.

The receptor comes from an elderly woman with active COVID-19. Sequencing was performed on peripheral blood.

The CDR3 sequence is CASSATGSLGYTF. In nucleotides, the CDR3 is TGTGCCAGCAGCGCTACAGGGAGTCTTGGCTACACCTTC. The chain recombines TRBV25-1 with TRBJ1-2; possibly TRBD1 for D (6 bases). Germline CDR1 and CDR2: MGHDK and SYGVNS. This CDR3 comprises 13 residues. V gave up 6 bases and J gave up 7 bases, with 15 bases separating them.